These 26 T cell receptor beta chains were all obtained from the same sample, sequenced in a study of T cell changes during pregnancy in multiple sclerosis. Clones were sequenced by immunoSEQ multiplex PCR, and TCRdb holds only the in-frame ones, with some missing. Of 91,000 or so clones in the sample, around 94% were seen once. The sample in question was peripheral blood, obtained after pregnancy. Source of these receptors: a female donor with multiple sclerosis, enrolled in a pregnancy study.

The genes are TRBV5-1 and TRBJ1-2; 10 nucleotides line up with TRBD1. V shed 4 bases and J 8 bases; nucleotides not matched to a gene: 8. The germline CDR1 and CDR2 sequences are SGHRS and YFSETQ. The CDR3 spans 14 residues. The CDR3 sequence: CASSGGQGSFGYTF. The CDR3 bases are TGCGCCAGCAGCGGGGGACAGGGGTCGTTCGGCTACACCTTC. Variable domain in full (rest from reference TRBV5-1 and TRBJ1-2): KAGVTQTPRYLIKTRGQQVTLSCSPISGHRSVSWYQQTPGQGLQFLFEYFSETQRNKGNFPGRFSGRQFSNSRSEMNVSTLELGDSALYLCASSGGQGSFGYTFGSGTRLTVV.

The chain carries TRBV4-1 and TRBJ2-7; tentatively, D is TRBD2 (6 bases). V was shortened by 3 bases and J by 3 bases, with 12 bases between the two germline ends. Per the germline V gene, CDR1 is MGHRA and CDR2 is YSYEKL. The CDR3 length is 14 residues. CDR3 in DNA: TGCGCCAGCAGCCATGAAGCGGGTAACTACGAGCAGTACTTC. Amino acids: CASSHEAGNYEQYF.

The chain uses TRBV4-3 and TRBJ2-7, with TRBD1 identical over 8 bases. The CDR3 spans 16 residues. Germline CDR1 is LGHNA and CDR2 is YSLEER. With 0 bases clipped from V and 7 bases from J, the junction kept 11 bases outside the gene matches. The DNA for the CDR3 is TGCGCCAGCAGCCAAGATCACGCCAGGGGGCTAGTTGAGCAGTACTTC. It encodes CASSQDHARGLVEQYF.

The CDR3 loop is CASSYVPADSYEQYF. In DNA form, the CDR3 reads TGTGCCAGCAGTTACGTGCCAGCGGATTCCTACGAGCAGTACTTC. The rearrangement joins TRBV6-6 to TRBJ2-7; D perhaps matches TRBD2 (5 bases). Trimming pared 2 bases from V and 1 base from J, leaving 12 bases between. Germline CDR1 reads MNHNY; CDR2 reads SVGAGI (reference sequence). This CDR3 has 15 amino acids.

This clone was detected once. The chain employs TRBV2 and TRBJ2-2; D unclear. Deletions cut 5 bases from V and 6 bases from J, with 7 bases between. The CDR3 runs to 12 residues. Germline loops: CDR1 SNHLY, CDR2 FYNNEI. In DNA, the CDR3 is TGTGCCAGCAGTCTCCTCGCCGGGGAGCTGTTTTTT. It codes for CASSLLAGELFF.

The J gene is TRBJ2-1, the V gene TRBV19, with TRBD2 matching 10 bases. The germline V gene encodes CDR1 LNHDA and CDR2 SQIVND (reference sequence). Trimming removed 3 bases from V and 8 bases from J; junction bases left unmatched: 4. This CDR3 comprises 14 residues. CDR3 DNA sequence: TGTGCCAGTAGTATTGTACTAGCGGGATATGAGCAGTTCTTC. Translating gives CASSIVLAGYEQFF.

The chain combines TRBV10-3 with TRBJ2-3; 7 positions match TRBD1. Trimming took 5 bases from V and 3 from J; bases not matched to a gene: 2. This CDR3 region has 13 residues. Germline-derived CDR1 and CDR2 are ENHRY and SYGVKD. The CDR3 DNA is TGTGCCATCAGTAAGACAGGGACAGATACGCAGTATTTT. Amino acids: CAISKTGTDTQYF.

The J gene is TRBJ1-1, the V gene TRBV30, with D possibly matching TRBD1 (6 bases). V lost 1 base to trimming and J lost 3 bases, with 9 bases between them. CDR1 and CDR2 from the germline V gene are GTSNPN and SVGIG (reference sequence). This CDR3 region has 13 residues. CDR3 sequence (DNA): TGTGCCTGGAGTGAACAGGGATACACTGAAGCTTTCTTT. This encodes CAWSEQGYTEAFF.

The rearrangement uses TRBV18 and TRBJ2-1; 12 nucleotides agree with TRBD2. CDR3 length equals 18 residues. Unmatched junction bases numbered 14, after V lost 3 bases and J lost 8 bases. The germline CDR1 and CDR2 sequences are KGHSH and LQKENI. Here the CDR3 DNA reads TGTGCCAGCTCACCCCTCATGTGGACTAGCGGGGAGAGCGATGAGCAGTTCTTC. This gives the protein CASSPLMWTSGESDEQFF. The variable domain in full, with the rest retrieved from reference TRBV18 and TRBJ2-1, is NAGVMQNPRHLVRRRGQEARLRCSPMKGHSHVYWYRQLPEEGLKFMVYLQKENIIDESGMPKERFSAEFPKEGPSILRIQQVVRGDSAAYFCASSPLMWTSGESDEQFFGPGTRLTVL.

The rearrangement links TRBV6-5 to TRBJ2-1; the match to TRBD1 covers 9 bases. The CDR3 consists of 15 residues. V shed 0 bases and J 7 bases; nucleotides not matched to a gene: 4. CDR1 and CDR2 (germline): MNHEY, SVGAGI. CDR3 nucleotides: TGTGCCAGCAGTTACTCCGGACAGGGGTGGAATGAGCAGTTCTTC. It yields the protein CASSYSGQGWNEQFF.

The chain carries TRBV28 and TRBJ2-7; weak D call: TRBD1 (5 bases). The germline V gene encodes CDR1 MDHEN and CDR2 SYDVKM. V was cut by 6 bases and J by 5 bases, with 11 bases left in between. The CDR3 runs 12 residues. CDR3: CASRSRVNEQYF. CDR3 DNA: TGTGCCAGCAGATCCAGGGTTAACGAGCAGTACTTC.

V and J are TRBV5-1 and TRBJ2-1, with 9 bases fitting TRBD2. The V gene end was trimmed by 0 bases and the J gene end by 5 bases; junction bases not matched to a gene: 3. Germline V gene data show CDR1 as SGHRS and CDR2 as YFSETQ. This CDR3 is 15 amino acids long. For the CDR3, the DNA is TGCGCCAGCAGCTTGGGGGCTAGCGGGAACAATGAGCAGTTCTTC. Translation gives CASSLGASGNNEQFF.

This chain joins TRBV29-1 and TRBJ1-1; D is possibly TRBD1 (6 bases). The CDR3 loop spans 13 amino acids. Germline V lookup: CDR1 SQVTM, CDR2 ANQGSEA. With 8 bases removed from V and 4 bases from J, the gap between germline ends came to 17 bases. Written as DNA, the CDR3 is TGCAGCATGGAACAGGGATTGGGCACTGAAGCTTTCTTT. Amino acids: CSMEQGLGTEAFF.

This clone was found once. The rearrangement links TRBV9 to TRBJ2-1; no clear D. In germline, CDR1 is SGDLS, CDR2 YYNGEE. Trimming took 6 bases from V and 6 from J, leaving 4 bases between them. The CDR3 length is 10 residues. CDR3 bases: TGTGCCAGCACGGGCAATGAGCAGTTCTTC. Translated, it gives CASTGNEQFF.

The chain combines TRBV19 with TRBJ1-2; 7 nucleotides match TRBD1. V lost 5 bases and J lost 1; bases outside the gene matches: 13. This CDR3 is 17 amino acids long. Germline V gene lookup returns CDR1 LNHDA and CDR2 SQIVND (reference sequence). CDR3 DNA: TGTGCCAGTAGTCCCTCCTTTGGGACAGTAATTAACTATGGCTACACCTTC. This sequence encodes CASSPSFGTVINYGYTF. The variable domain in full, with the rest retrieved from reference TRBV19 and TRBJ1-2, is DGGITQSPKYLFRKEGQNVTLSCEQNLNHDAMYWYRQDPGQGLRLIYYSQIVNDFQKGDIAEGYSVSREKKESFPLTVTSAQKNPTAFYLCASSPSFGTVINYGYTFGSGTRLTVV.

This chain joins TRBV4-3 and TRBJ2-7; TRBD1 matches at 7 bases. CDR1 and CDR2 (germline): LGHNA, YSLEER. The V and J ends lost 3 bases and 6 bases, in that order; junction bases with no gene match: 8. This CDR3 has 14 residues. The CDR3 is CASSHSDRVGEQYF. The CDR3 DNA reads TGCGCCAGCAGCCATAGCGACAGGGTGGGCGAGCAGTACTTC.

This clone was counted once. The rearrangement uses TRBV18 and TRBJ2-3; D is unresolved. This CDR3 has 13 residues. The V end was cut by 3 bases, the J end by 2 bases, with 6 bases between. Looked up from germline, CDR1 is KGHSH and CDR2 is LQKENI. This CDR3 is CASSPQNTDTQYF. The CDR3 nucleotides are TGTGCCAGCTCACCCCAGAACACAGATACGCAGTATTTT. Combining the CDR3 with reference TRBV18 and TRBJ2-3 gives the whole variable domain NAGVMQNPRHLVRRRGQEARLRCSPMKGHSHVYWYRQLPEEGLKFMVYLQKENIIDESGMPKERFSAEFPKEGPSILRIQQVVRGDSAAYFCASSPQNTDTQYFGPGTRLTVL.

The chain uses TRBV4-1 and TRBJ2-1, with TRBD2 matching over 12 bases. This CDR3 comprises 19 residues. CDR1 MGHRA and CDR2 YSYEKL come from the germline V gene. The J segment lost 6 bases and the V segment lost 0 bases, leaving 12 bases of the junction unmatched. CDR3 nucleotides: TGCGCCAGCAGCCAAGAGCCCCTCTTACTAGCGGGAGGAGGCAATGAGCAGTTCTTC. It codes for CASSQEPLLLAGGGNEQFF.

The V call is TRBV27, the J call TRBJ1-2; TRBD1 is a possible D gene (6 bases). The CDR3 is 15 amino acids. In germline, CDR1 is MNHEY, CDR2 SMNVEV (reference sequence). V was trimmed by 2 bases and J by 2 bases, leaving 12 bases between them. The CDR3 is CASSLRGARNYGYTF. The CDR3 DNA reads TGTGCCAGCAGTTTACGGGGGGCTAGGAACTATGGCTACACCTTC.

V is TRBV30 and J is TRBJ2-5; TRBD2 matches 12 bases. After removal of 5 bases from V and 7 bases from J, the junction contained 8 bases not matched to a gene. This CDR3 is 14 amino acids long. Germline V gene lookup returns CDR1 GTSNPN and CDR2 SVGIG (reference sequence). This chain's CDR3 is CAWDRTSGVGTQYF. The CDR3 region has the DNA TGTGCCTGGGATCGGACTAGCGGGGTAGGGACCCAGTACTTC.

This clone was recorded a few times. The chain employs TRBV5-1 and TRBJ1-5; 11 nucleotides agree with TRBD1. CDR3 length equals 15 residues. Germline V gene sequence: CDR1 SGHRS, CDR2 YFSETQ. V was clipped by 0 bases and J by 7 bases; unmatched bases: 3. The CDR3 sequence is CASSLGTGGVQPQHF. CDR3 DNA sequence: TGCGCCAGCAGCTTGGGGACAGGGGGCGTCCAGCCCCAGCATTTT.

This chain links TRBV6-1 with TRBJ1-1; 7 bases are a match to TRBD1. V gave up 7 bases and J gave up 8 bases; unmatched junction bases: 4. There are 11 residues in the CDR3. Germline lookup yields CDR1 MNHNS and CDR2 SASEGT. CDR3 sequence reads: CASTWTGEAFF. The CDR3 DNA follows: TGTGCCAGCACTTGGACAGGCGAAGCTTTCTTT.

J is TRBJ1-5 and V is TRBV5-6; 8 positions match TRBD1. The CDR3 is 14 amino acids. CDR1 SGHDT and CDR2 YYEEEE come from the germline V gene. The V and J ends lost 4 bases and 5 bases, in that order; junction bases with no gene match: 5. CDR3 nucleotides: TGTGCCAGCAGCCTCGGGACAGGTTATCAGCCCCAGCATTTT. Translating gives CASSLGTGYQPQHF.

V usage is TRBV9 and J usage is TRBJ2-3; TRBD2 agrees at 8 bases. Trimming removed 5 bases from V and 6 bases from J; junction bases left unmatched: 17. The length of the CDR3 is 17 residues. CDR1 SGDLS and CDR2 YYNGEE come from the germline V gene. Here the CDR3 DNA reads TGTGCCAGCAGTCCAGGGACTAGTTTCTTGGGGCGGGATACGCAGTATTTT. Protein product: CASSPGTSFLGRDTQYF.

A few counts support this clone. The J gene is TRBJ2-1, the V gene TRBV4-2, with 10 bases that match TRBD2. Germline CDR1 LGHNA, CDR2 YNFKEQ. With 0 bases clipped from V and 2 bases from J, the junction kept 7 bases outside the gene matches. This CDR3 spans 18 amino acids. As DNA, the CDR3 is TGTGCCAGCAGCCAAGAGAATAGCGGGGGGATCACCTACAATGAGCAGTTCTTC. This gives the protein CASSQENSGGITYNEQFF.

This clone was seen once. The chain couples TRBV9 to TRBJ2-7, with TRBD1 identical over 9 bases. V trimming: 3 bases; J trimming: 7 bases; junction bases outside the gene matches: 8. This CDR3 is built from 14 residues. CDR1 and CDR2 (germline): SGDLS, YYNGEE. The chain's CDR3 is CASSGGGQGWEQYF. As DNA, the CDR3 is TGTGCCAGCAGCGGAGGGGGACAGGGTTGGGAGCAGTACTTC.